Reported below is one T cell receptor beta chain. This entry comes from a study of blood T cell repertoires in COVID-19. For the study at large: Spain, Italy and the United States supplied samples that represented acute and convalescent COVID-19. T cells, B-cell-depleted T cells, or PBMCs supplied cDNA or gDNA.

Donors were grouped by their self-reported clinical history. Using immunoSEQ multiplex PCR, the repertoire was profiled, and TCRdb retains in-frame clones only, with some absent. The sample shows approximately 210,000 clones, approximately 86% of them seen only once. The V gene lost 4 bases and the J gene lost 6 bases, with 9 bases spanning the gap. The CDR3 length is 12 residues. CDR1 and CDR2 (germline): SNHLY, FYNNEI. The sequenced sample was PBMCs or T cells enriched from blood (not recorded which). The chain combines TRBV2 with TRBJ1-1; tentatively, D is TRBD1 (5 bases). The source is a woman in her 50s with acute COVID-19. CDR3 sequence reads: CASSVRGPEAFF. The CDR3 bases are TGTGCCAGCAGTGTGCGGGGCCCTGAAGCTTTCTTT.